These 9 T cell receptor beta chains were all obtained from the same sample, sequenced in a study of tissue T cells after allogeneic stem cell transplantation. The sample's time point: mouse harvest day 7 after allogeneic transplant. The graft held 10^6 splenic CD5+ T cells and 10^7 T-cell-depleted bone marrow cells. The assay was immunoSEQ multiplex PCR, and TCRdb's table has in-frame clones only and misses some. This sample has thousands of clones, with 50% found just once. Sequencing used lymph node tissue. The receptor source for this set is a female BALB/c mouse given C57BL/6 T cells with graft-versus-host disease after an allogeneic hematopoietic cell transplant.

By sample fraction, this clone is medium-sized. Germline and genes: mouse. The sequenced fragment ends 1 residue before the CDR3 boundary, so the rest is inferred from the germline J gene. The gene calls are TRBV13-3 and TRBJ1-2, with 9 bases lining up with TRBD1. Germline V gives CDR1 NNHDY, CDR2 SYVADS. This CDR3 comprises 14 residues. J was trimmed by 5 bases and V by 4 bases; bases with no gene match: 6. CDR3 DNA (partial): TGTGCCAGCAGTCGGGACAGGGAGGGATCCGACTACACC. Its protein is CASSRDREGSDYT. The full CDR3 reads CASSRDREGSDYTF.

On this clone: Gene names and germline match the mouse. The CDR3 end lies 1 residue beyond the end of the read and is filled in from the germline J gene. The gene calls are TRBV14 and TRBJ2-7; no clear D gene. From germline, CDR1 is SGHDT and CDR2 FRDEAV. This CDR3 comprises 12 residues. Trimming removed 0 bases from V and 6 bases from J, with 7 bases in between. The CDR3 region is CASSFWRVEQYF. CDR3 bases read: TGTGCCAGCAGTTTCTGGAGGGTTGAACAGTAC.

This clone was found a few times. Mouse gene names apply. The CDR3 DNA, read in part, is TGTGCCAGCAGCCAAGACCTGGGGGGATATGCTGAGCAGTTC. The encoded protein is CASSQDLGGYAEQF. The entire CDR3 protein is CASSQDLGGYAEQFF. The V and J genes are TRBV2 and TRBJ2-1, with 8 bases fitting TRBD2. The CDR3 end is not reached by the read, which stops 1 residue before it; the germline J gene fills it in. The CDR3 has 15 amino acids. Unmatched junction bases numbered 2, after V lost 0 bases and J lost 4 bases. Per germline, CDR1 LGHNA and CDR2 YSYQKL.

This clone occurred a few times. Mouse germline and gene names are used. The read gets to within 1 residue of the CDR3 end, and the germline J gene fills in the rest. The chain recombines TRBV13-2 with TRBJ1-4, with D uncertain. The V gene's germline CDR1 is NNHNN and CDR2 SYGAGS (reference sequence). The CDR3 runs 14 residues. V shed 4 bases and J shed 2 bases, with 9 bases lying between them. CDR3: CASGSRESNERLFF. The DNA read from the CDR3 is TGTGCCAGCGGTAGCCGGGAATCCAACGAAAGATTATTT.

This clone is labeled as large. Gene names denote mouse genes. Sequencing ends 1 residue short of the CDR3 end; the germline J gene provides the rest. V and J are TRBV16 and TRBJ2-7, with 7 bases lining up with TRBD1. The junction had 2 bases not matched to a gene; V was cut back by 5 bases and J by 4 bases. Germline V lookup: CDR1 SGHSA, CDR2 FRNQAP. The CDR3 covers 12 residues. CDR3 bases read: TGTGCAAGCAGCCTGGGACAGTATGAACAGTAC. As protein: CASSLGQYEQY. The CDR3 in full is CASSLGQYEQYF.

Concerning this clone itself: Genes and germline come from the mouse. The read terminates 1 residue ahead of where the CDR3 ends, so the germline J gene completes it. The chain recombines TRBV26 with TRBJ2-4, with 7 bases fitting TRBD1. Per the germline V gene, CDR1 is KGHPV and CDR2 is FQNQEV (reference sequence). The CDR3 runs 13 residues. V lost 4 bases and J lost 7; bases outside the gene matches: 5. The DNA read from the CDR3 is TGTGCCAGCAGTCCGGAGACAGGGCACACCTTGTAC. As protein: CASSPETGHTLY. The CDR3 reads in full as CASSPETGHTLYF. The variable domain in full, completed from reference TRBV26 and TRBJ2-4, reads NSKVIQTPRYLVKGQGQKAKMRCIPEKGHPVVFWYQQNKNNEFKFLINFQNQEVLQQIDMTEKRFSAECPSNSPCSLEIQSSEAGDSALYLCASSPETGHTLYFGAGTRLSVL.

Comments on this clone: Gene names denote mouse genes. CDR3 DNA, as far as it was read: TGTGCCAGCAGCCTCAGGGGAAGCACAGAAGTCTTC. Protein: CASSLRGSTEVF. The whole CDR3 region reads CASSLRGSTEVFF. The chain has TRBV3 and TRBJ1-1, with D tentatively TRBD1 (6 bases). The read stops 1 residue short of the end of the CDR3; the missing end is completed from the germline J gene. With 5 bases removed from V and 4 bases from J, the gap between germline ends came to 11 bases. CDR1 is SNHLY and CDR2 is FYNGKV in the germline V gene (reference sequence). CDR3 length equals 13 residues.

This clone was counted a few times. Mouse gene names and germline throughout. The CDR3 is cut off 1 residue early in the read; its end comes from the germline J gene. The chain joins TRBV3 to TRBJ2-7; 10 positions agree with TRBD2. V was clipped by 2 bases and J by 1 base; unmatched bases: 2. Germline V gene data show CDR1 as SNHLY and CDR2 as FYNGKV (reference sequence). CDR3 length equals 15 residues. The DNA read from the CDR3 is TGTGCCAGCAGCTTATCTGGGGGGGCGTCCTATGAACAGTAC. This translates into CASSLSGGASYEQY. In full, the CDR3 reads CASSLSGGASYEQYF. The variable domain in full, completed from reference TRBV3 and TRBJ2-7, reads GPKVLQIPSHQIIDMGQMVTLNCDPVSNHLYFYWYKQILGQQMEFLVNFYNGKVMEKSKLFKDQFSVERPDGSYFTLKIQPTALEDSAVYFCASSLSGGASYEQYFGPGTRLTVL.

To note about this clone: Germline and genes here are mouse. From the germline J gene comes the end of the CDR3, since the read stops 1 residue before it. This chain links TRBV15 with TRBJ1-1; D is possibly TRBD1 (5 bases). V lost 8 bases and J 6 bases, leaving 10 bases between the germline ends. The length of the CDR3 is 11 residues. Germline CDR1 is SGHND and CDR2 is FRSKSL. Incomplete CDR3 DNA: TGTGCCAGCGCAGGGAAGGCAGAAGTCTTC. It translates to CASAGKAEVF. The complete CDR3 reads CASAGKAEVFF.